What follows are 23 T cell receptor beta chains derived from one specimen sequenced in a study of blood T cell repertoires in COVID-19. Clones were sequenced by immunoSEQ multiplex PCR, and TCRdb holds only the in-frame ones, with some missing. Of some 150,000 clones listed, around 83% are singletons. Sequencing input: peripheral blood. The origin of the receptors is a man aged 35-49 years with acute or convalescent COVID-19.

The J gene is TRBJ1-1, the V gene TRBV12-1. TRBV12-1 is an annotated pseudogene. The CDR3 loop spans 15 amino acids. DNA for the CDR3: TGTGCCAGCAGCTCTCCGGGGGGGGGAAACACTGAAGCTTTCTTT. Its translation is CASSSPGGGNTEAFF.

The chain joins TRBV30 to TRBJ1-4, with TRBD1 as a possible D gene (5 bases). Germline CDR1 GTSNPN, CDR2 SVGIG (reference sequence). V lost 3 bases to trimming and J lost 5 bases, with 10 bases between them. The CDR3 contains 13 residues. CDR3 in amino acids: CAWRMGGNEKLFF. CDR3 nucleotides: TGTGCCTGGAGGATGGGGGGAAATGAAAAACTGTTTTTT.

V usage is TRBV27 and J usage is TRBJ1-2, with 9 bases that match TRBD1. Germline lookup yields CDR1 MNHEY and CDR2 SMNVEV (reference sequence). Trimming cost V 6 bases and J 6 bases; bases outside gene matches: 5. This CDR3 comprises 13 residues. CDR3 nucleotide sequence: TGTGCCAGCAGAACAGGGGGCCTGGATGGCTACACCTTC. Residues: CASRTGGLDGYTF.

This chain links TRBV7-9 with TRBJ1-2, with TRBD1 matching 8 bases. Trimming cost V 0 bases and J 3 bases; bases outside gene matches: 0. The CDR3 is 14 amino acids. CDR1 SEHNR and CDR2 FQNEAQ come from the germline V gene (reference sequence). The CDR3 here is CASSLAGQDYGYTF. DNA for the CDR3: TGTGCCAGCAGCTTAGCGGGACAGGACTATGGCTACACCTTC.

This sequence joins TRBV7-9 and TRBJ1-2; TRBD1 matches 7 bases. Germline V gene lookup returns CDR1 SEHNR and CDR2 FQNEAQ (reference sequence). The CDR3 is made up of 14 amino acids. Trimming removed 5 bases from V and 2 bases from J; junction bases left unmatched: 5. The CDR3 sequence: CASSRGTDNYGYTF. The CDR3 DNA is TGTGCCAGCAGCCGCGGGACAGACAACTATGGCTACACCTTC.

The rearrangement uses TRBV28 and TRBJ2-3; 9 nucleotides match TRBD2. V dropped 5 bases and J dropped 6; count of bases not matched to a gene: 18. The length of the CDR3 is 18 residues. Germline CDR1 MDHEN, CDR2 SYDVKM. The CDR3, as DNA: TGTGCCAGCAGTCCCGCCCGGTTATTTAGCGGGGGTGACGATACGCAGTATTTT. Protein sequence: CASSPARLFSGGDDTQYF.

The chain carries TRBV6-5 and TRBJ1-2; TRBD1 matches 8 bases. This CDR3 spans 13 amino acids. The ends lost 5 bases at V and 8 bases at J; junction bases unmatched: 7. Germline values: CDR1 MNHEY, CDR2 SVGAGI. The CDR3 loop reads CASSPQGAVGYTF. CDR3 DNA: TGTGCCAGCAGTCCGCAGGGGGCGGTCGGCTACACCTTC.

The gene calls are TRBV9 and TRBJ2-5; D call uncertain. Trimming removed 2 bases from V and 3 bases from J, with 8 bases in between. In germline, CDR1 is SGDLS, CDR2 YYNGEE. The CDR3 consists of 13 residues. The CDR3 loop reads CASSVSTEETQYF. The CDR3 bases are TGTGCCAGCAGCGTCTCAACGGAAGAGACCCAGTACTTC. Based on the CDR3 plus reference TRBV9 and TRBJ2-5, the full variable domain is DSGVTQTPKHLITATGQRVTLRCSPRSGDLSVYWYQQSLDQGLQFLIQYYNGEERAKGNILERFSAQQFPDLHSELNLSSLELGDSALYFCASSVSTEETQYFGPGTRLLVL.

This chain joins TRBV21-1 and TRBJ2-1; the table's D call, TRBD1, was not checked against the DNA. TRBV21-1 is flagged as a pseudogene. CDR3 length: 14 amino acids. The CDR3 sequence is CASSKPAVFNEQFF. The CDR3 coding sequence is TGTGCCAGCAGCAAGCCTGCAGTGTTCAATGAGCAGTTCTTC.

The V call is TRBV29-1, the J call TRBJ1-2; D possibly corresponds to TRBD1 (6 bases). V lost 5 bases to trimming and J lost 3 bases, with 13 bases between them. CDR3 length equals 13 residues. Germline CDR1 and CDR2: SQVTM and ANQGSEA. The CDR3 loop reads CSVRTDEDYGYTF. CDR3 coding DNA: TGCAGCGTTCGGACAGATGAGGACTATGGCTACACCTTC.

The genes are TRBV7-8 and TRBJ2-7; D perhaps matches TRBD1 (6 bases). The germline CDR1 and CDR2 sequences are SGHVS and FQNEAQ. The CDR3 has 14 residues. V shed 5 bases and J shed 5 bases, with 16 bases lying between them. In DNA form, the CDR3 reads TGTGCCAGCAGCCCCACAGGGCTCGGGGACGAGCAGTACTTC. Amino acid sequence: CASSPTGLGDEQYF.

This sequence joins TRBV14 and TRBJ1-6; TRBD1 matches at 9 bases. The CDR3 has 15 amino acids. Germline-derived CDR1 and CDR2 are SGHDN and FVKESK. V dropped 4 bases and J dropped 8; count of bases not matched to a gene: 6. In DNA form, the CDR3 reads TGTGCCAGCAGCCCATCTTGGACAGGGGATTCACCCCTCCACTTT. Its protein product is CASSPSWTGDSPLHF.

The gene calls are TRBV9 and TRBJ1-3, with D unresolved. This CDR3 is built from 16 residues. V was cut by 0 bases and J by 0 bases, with 10 bases left in between. Germline-derived CDR1 and CDR2 are SGDLS and YYNGEE. This chain's CDR3 is CASSVATGYSGNTIYF. Written as DNA, the CDR3 is TGTGCCAGCAGCGTAGCTACCGGTTACTCTGGAAACACCATATATTTT.

This clone is a singleton in its sample. V and J are TRBV5-8 and TRBJ1-5; 9 bases are shared with TRBD1. This CDR3 contains 15 residues. V shed 2 bases, J shed 5 bases, and the junction held 5 bases outside the gene matches. Germline V lookup: CDR1 SGHTS, CDR2 YDEGEE. In DNA form, the CDR3 reads TGTGCCAGCAGCTTCCGGGACAGGGAGGATCAGCCCCAGCATTTT. Translating it yields CASSFRDREDQPQHF. Complete variable domain (other parts from reference TRBV5-8 and TRBJ1-5): EAGVTQSPTHLIKTRGQQATLRCSPISGHTSVYWYQQALGLGLQFLLWYDEGEERNRGNFPPRFSGRQFPNYSSELNVNALELEDSALYLCASSFRDREDQPQHFGDGTRLSIL.

The CDR3 coding sequence is TGTGCCAGCAGCCCCCGGGACAGGGACACCGGGGAGCTGTTTTTT. Protein sequence: CASSPRDRDTGELFF. This sequence joins TRBV7-8 and TRBJ2-2; 9 nucleotides line up with TRBD1. Trimming cost V 5 bases and J 3 bases; bases outside gene matches: 4. The V gene's germline CDR1 is SGHVS and CDR2 FQNEAQ. The CDR3 sequence is 15 residues long.

This chain links TRBV5-4 with TRBJ2-5, with TRBD2 matching over 7 bases. Germline V lookup: CDR1 SGHNT, CDR2 YYREEE (reference sequence). The CDR3 covers 15 residues. V gave up 5 bases and J gave up 3 bases; unmatched junction bases: 10. The CDR3 DNA follows: TGTGCCAGCAGTCACGGTCTCCGGGGGGAAGAGACCCAGTACTTC. This encodes CASSHGLRGEETQYF.

CDR3: CASSPRDRARGTEAFF. The CDR3 nucleotides read TGTGCCAGCAGCCCCCGGGACAGGGCCAGGGGGACTGAAGCTTTCTTT. The rearrangement links TRBV5-6 to TRBJ1-1; 9 positions agree with TRBD1. With 4 bases clipped from V and 5 bases from J, the junction kept 12 bases outside the gene matches. CDR3 length: 16 residues. CDR1 is SGHDT and CDR2 is YYEEEE in the germline V gene.

The chain combines TRBV18 with TRBJ2-7, with D perhaps TRBD1 (5 bases). Germline V gene lookup returns CDR1 KGHSH and CDR2 LQKENI. This CDR3 spans 14 amino acids. Trimming left V 3 bases short and J 3 bases short, with 12 bases between. In nucleotides, the CDR3 is TGTGCCAGCTCACCTAGAGGACAAAACTACGAGCAGTACTTC. This encodes CASSPRGQNYEQYF.

V usage is TRBV18 and J usage is TRBJ1-1; D possibly corresponds to TRBD1 (6 bases). Trimming removed 9 bases at V and 2 bases at J, with 13 bases between. CDR1 is KGHSH and CDR2 is LQKENI in the germline V gene. The CDR3 is 13 amino acids. The CDR3 reads CASGQSLNTEAFF. The CDR3 region has the DNA TGTGCCAGTGGACAGTCTTTAAACACTGAAGCTTTCTTT.

The chain employs TRBV3-1 (or the pseudogene TRBV3-2) and TRBJ2-1; 9 nucleotides line up with TRBD1. The CDR3 runs to 12 residues. V was pared by 4 bases and J by 15 bases, with 7 bases of the junction left unmatched. Per germline, CDR1 LGHDT and CDR2 YNNKEL (reference sequence). The DNA for the CDR3 is TGTGCCAGCAGCCGTGTCGGGACAGGGCGGTTCTTC. Its translation: CASSRVGTGRFF.

The chain carries TRBV14 and TRBJ1-1, with D possibly matching TRBD1 (5 bases). CDR3 length: 13 residues. Looked up from germline, CDR1 is SGHDN and CDR2 is FVKESK. V lost 6 bases and J lost 6, with 14 bases in between. CDR3 coding DNA: TGTGCCAGCAGTCTAACAGGACCCGCTGAAGCTTTCTTT. Translating gives CASSLTGPAEAFF. Supplemented by reference TRBV14 and TRBJ1-1, the full variable domain reads EAGVTQFPSHSVIEKGQTVTLRCDPISGHDNLYWYRRVMGKEIKFLLHFVKESKQDESGMPNNRFLAERTGGTYSTLKVQPAELEDSGVYFCASSLTGPAEAFFGQGTRLTVV.

This clone was found once. The J gene is TRBJ2-5, the V gene TRBV19; the match to TRBD1 covers 8 bases. The trim removed 5 bases at V and 5 bases at J, leaving 10 bases unmatched. Germline assignment: CDR1 LNHDA and CDR2 SQIVND (reference sequence). CDR3 length: 15 amino acids. DNA of the CDR3: TGTGCCAGTAGTCCGCAGGGGGCATGGAGTGAGACCCAGTACTTC. Translating gives CASSPQGAWSETQYF. Full variable domain (outside the CDR3, taken from reference TRBV19 and TRBJ2-5): DGGITQSPKYLFRKEGQNVTLSCEQNLNHDAMYWYRQDPGQGLRLIYYSQIVNDFQKGDIAEGYSVSREKKESFPLTVTSAQKNPTAFYLCASSPQGAWSETQYFGPGTRLLVL.

This rearrangement joins TRBV10-1 to TRBJ2-1; 12 bases align to TRBD1. CDR3 length: 16 amino acids. The germline V gene encodes CDR1 WNHNN and CDR2 SYGVQD (reference sequence). J was trimmed by 6 bases and V by 8 bases; bases with no gene match: 11. CDR3 DNA: TGCGCCAGCTCCCGGGGACAGGGGGCCGAAGGCAATGAGCAGTTCTTC. It is translated as CASSRGQGAEGNEQFF.